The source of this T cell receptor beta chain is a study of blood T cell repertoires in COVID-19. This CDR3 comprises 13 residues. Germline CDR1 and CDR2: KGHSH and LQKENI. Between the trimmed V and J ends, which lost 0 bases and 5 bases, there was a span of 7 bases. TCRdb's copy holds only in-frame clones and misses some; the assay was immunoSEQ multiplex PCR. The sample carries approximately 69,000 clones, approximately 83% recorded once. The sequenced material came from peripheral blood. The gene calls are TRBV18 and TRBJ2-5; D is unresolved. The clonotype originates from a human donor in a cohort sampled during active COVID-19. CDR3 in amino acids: CASSPPSVETQYF. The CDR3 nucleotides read TGTGCCAGCTCACCACCTTCAGTCGAGACCCAGTACTTC.